This T cell receptor (beta chain) was recorded in a study of blood T cell repertoires in COVID-19. V was shortened by 2 bases and J by 4 bases, with 8 bases between the two germline ends. The CDR3 loop spans 13 amino acids. Germline V gene data show CDR1 as SGHTA and CDR2 as FQGTGA. Some clones are missing from TCRdb's copy, which holds only in-frame ones; the method was immunoSEQ multiplex PCR. The sample has around 100,000 clones, about 91% seen once. This sequence originates from a human donor in a cohort sampled during active COVID-19. The chain recombines TRBV7-3 with TRBJ1-1; no reliable D call. Sequenced input: peripheral blood. The CDR3: CASSLGGITEAFF. CDR3 nucleotide sequence: TGTGCCAGCAGCTTAGGAGGGATCACTGAAGCTTTCTTT. Looking up the rest from reference TRBV7-3 and TRBJ1-1 gives the full variable domain: GAGVSQTPSNKVTEKGKYVELRCDPISGHTALYWYRQSLGQGPEFLIYFQGTGAADDSGLPNDRFFAVRPEGSVSTLKIQRTERGDSAVYLCASSLGGITEAFFGQGTRLTVV.